The present T cell receptor (beta chain) was sequenced within a study of CD8 T cells in ankylosing spondylitis. General observations from the study: Matched ankylosing spondylitis synovial fluid reportedly showed significant enrichment of disease-linked clones. It appeared that ankylosing spondylitis blood was characterized by a TCR beta motif of several highly homologous variants.

This CDR3 has 16 residues. Trimming cost V 3 bases and J 4 bases, with 15 bases left between them. TCRdb passed the 5' RACE reads through MiXCR, listing each CDR3 protein once. This sample has fewer than 500,000 distinct CDR3 sequences, with 25% to 30% found just once. There are a few counts of this clonotype. Its specificity is unknown. The J gene is TRBJ2-2, the V gene TRBV12-3 or TRBV12-4; the D call may be TRBD1 or TRBD2 (6 bases each). The sample comprised blood, either unsorted or a sorted T cell fraction (not recorded which). The source of this sequence is a male donor with ankylosing spondylitis. DNA for the CDR3: TGTGCCAGCAGTTTCGACGGGGGCACGGTCACCGGGGAGCTGTTTTTT. Amino acids: CASSFDGGTVTGELFF.